This TCR beta chain appears in the sequencing data of a study of identical twins. V shed 3 bases and J shed 1 base, with 13 bases lying between them. Germline V gene data show CDR1 as SGHRS and CDR2 as YFSETQ. This CDR3 is 15 amino acids long. General study points: A lower insertion count was a feature of abundant cord blood beta clonotypes, with no such feature in memory repertoires. Invariant T cells like MAIT and iNKT could partly confound the zero-insertion analyses.

TCRdb reprocessed the 5' RACE reads with MiXCR, giving one entry per CDR3 protein. Among nearly 900,000 distinct CDR3 sequences listed, roughly an eighth were seen once. With respect to this clonotype: Its antigen is not known.

These sequences were also reported in another study, on yellow fever vaccine responses in identical twins. From that second work: Twins' T cell vaccine responses reportedly looked partly convergent, partly personalized.

The sample comprised PBMCs. The chain combines TRBV5-1 with TRBJ1-1; TRBD1 is a possible D gene (6 bases). The receptor's source is a woman in her late teens or twenties in good health. The CDR3 sequence: CASSWGRGRNTEAFF. The CDR3 DNA follows: TGCGCCAGCAGCTGGGGGCGGGGACGGAACACTGAAGCTTTCTTT.